This T cell receptor (beta chain) is from a study of shared clonotypes between healthy human individuals. Assay: immunoSEQ multiplex PCR; the TCRdb copy retains only in-frame clones and omits some. Altogether 2 million to 3 million clones are present, around nine tenths being singletons, with the ten largest covering about 0.13%. The CDR3 is 15 residues long. In germline, CDR1 is MGHRA, CDR2 YSYEKL. With 4 bases removed from V and 3 bases from J, the gap between germline ends came to 13 bases. Sequenced material: naive CD4+ T cells sorted from blood. Subset of the sample: CD45RA+ positively selected. This chain uses TRBV4-1 with TRBJ2-1, with D maybe TRBD1 (6 bases). The receptor was derived from a young man in good health. CDR3 protein: CASSRGQPNYNEQFF. The CDR3, as DNA: TGCGCCAGCAGCCGCGGACAGCCGAACTACAATGAGCAGTTCTTC.